The present TCR beta chain was sequenced within a study of OX40 agonist ivuxolimab in advanced cancers. For the study in its entirety: Ivuxolimab was a fully human IgG2 agonistic monoclonal antibody targeting the costimulatory receptor OX40 (CD134). Intravenous ivuxolimab was administered to patients every 2 weeks at six dose levels: 0.01, 0.1, 0.3, 1.5, 3 and 10 mg/kg. Of the approximately 50 dose-escalation patients, hepatocellular carcinoma was present in about 20, melanoma in about 15, renal cell carcinoma in 9 and head and neck cancer in 9. The dose-escalation cohort was almost 85% male with a mean age of roughly 62 years, ranging from roughly 20 to 80. Prior anti-PD-1, anti-PD-L1 or anti-CTLA-4 therapy was permitted, and approximately 39% of dose-escalation patients had received checkpoint inhibitors. Partial responses occurred in three dose-escalation patients: two with cutaneous melanoma and one with hepatocellular carcinoma. The point of sequencing TCRbeta in the periphery was to test whether ivuxolimab changed TCR sequence diversity and drove clonal T-cell expansion. The paper describes the monotherapy dose-escalation part (N of about 57 patients) of the phase I trial of ivuxolimab. Findings and caveats that apply to the study as a whole: At doses from 0.1 to 3.0 mg/kg, clonal expansion was seen in both CD4+ and CD8+ blood T cells between baseline and week 6. Low levels of normalized T-cell clonal expansion were also seen in some patients who did not respond. Partial responders in the 0.1-3.0 mg/kg groups had among the lowest normalized peripheral clonal expansion, especially among CD8+ T cells. After ivuxolimab, expanded clones were on average more numerous among CD8+ T cells than among CD4+ T cells. Antigen specificity was not determined for the clonally expanded peripheral T cells.

V is clipped by 0 bases and J by 1 base, and the sequence between their germline boundaries is 7 bases long. From its cysteine to its phenylalanine, the CDR3 spans 14 amino acids. The sequence is cut down to CDR3 DNA, 42 bases in frame from base 1. In the germline V gene, CDR1 corresponds to KGHSH and CDR2 to LQKENI. Patients with autoimmune disease history or receiving systemic immunosuppression were excluded from the trial. Peripheral blood for TCR sequencing was collected from all dose cohorts at baseline, on cycle 4 day 1, and on cycle 7 day 1. The samples were taken from a phase I, first-in-human, multicenter, open-label dose-escalation trial of ivuxolimab. Adults with locally advanced or metastatic melanoma, renal cell carcinoma, hepatocellular carcinoma or head and neck squamous cell carcinoma were enrolled in the trial. CD4+ and CD8+ T cells were sorted separately from peripheral blood before TCR sequencing.

To sequence the TCRbeta CDR3 region, genomic DNA was isolated from the sorted cells. The immunoSEQ Assay was used for sequencing of TCRbeta CDR3 regions. TCRdb retrieved this table from immuneACCESS and kept in-frame rearrangements only. Not all clones are present; in checked studies, unresolved V genes account for under half, and no reason is known for the remainder. Present in this sample are about 66,000 clones, about 85% of which were seen just once. The leading ten clones occupy approximately 3.7% of the sample. This clone showed up just a few times. The clone's antigen remains unknown. No much larger clonotype is one base removed from it; base qualities were not supplied.

Here the sequenced sample was CD4+ or CD8+ T cells sorted from blood, taken in a trial of the OX40 agonist ivuxolimab. The sequence was obtained from an adult with an advanced solid tumor such as melanoma, head and neck, liver or kidney cancer. The chain is made from TRBV18 and TRBJ2-7; confidence is insufficient to name the D gene. DNA sequence: TGTGCCAGCTCACCACCGGCAGCGTCCTACGAGCAGTACTTC. The encoded protein is CASSPPAASYEQYF.